The 13 T cell receptor beta chains below were found in one sample sequenced in a study of beta chain features in type 1 diabetes. General study results and limits: TCRB CDR3 length was moderately but significantly reduced in all four CD4+ subsets of Type 1 diabetes patients.

These receptors have no identified antigens. Sequencing targeted expressed TCRB transcripts, as all isolated RNA had been reverse transcribed. The table came from immunoSEQ multiplex PCR; TCRdb's copy has only in-frame clones and leaves some out. The data hold a few hundred thousand clones, with roughly an eighth observed a single time. Sequences were obtained from naive CD4+ T cells from blood. Receptors originate from a woman between 18 and 30 years old with type 1 diabetes.

The rearrangement uses TRBV28 and TRBJ1-4; the D gene is possibly TRBD1 (6 bases). The CDR3 covers 10 residues. Per germline, CDR1 MDHEN and CDR2 SYDVKM. Trimming took off 9 bases at V and 8 bases at J, with 7 bases between the two ends. CDR3 nucleotide sequence: TGTGCCAGTGGGGGCGAAAAACTGTTTTTT. Its protein product is CASGGEKLFF.

The sample holds a few counts of this clone. CDR3 sequence: CASSFAGTKHEQYF. The CDR3, as DNA: TGTGCCAGCAGTTTCGCCGGGACAAAGCACGAGCAGTACTTC. The chain recombines TRBV6-1 with TRBJ2-7; possible D gene TRBD1, 6 bases. CDR1 is MNHNS and CDR2 is SASEGT in the germline V gene. The CDR3 has 14 residues. Trimming stripped 5 bases from V and 5 bases from J, with 16 bases between.

This clone has more than one count but fewer than ten. CDR3 sequence: CAISDLDRANNQPQHF. CDR3 in DNA: TGTGCCATCAGTGACTTGGACAGGGCGAACAATCAGCCCCAGCATTTT. V gene TRBV10-3 combines with J gene TRBJ1-5, with 8 bases lining up with TRBD1. Trimming cost V 3 bases and J 3 bases; bases outside gene matches: 7. Germline values: CDR1 ENHRY, CDR2 SYGVKD. CDR3 length equals 16 residues.

This clone has a handful of counts. The CDR3 nucleotides read TGTGCCAGCAGCTTAGGGGCCAGCTCCTACAATGAGCAGTTCTTC. Translating it yields CASSLGASSYNEQFF. The chain has TRBV7-9 and TRBJ2-1; D unresolved. V lost 1 base and J 0 bases, leaving 7 bases between the germline ends. The CDR3 runs to 15 residues. Per the germline V gene, CDR1 is SEHNR and CDR2 is FQNEAQ (reference sequence).

The chain links TRBV5-1 to TRBJ1-2; a possible D gene is TRBD1 (5 bases). V gave up 4 bases and J gave up 8 bases, with 15 bases separating them. This CDR3 has 13 residues. The V gene's germline CDR1 is SGHRS and CDR2 YFSETQ. CDR3 DNA: TGCGCCAGCAGCCAGGCTCAGGGTGAGGGCTACACCTTC. Protein product: CASSQAQGEGYTF.

Note on this clone: Other DNA sequences of this sample code for an identical CDR3. The chain uses TRBV5-1 and TRBJ1-5, with 8 bases matching TRBD1. V lost 4 bases, J lost 2 bases, and 5 bases stayed unmatched. CDR1 and CDR2 (germline): SGHRS, YFSETQ. The CDR3 runs 15 residues. The CDR3, as DNA: TGCGCCAGCAGCCCCACAGGGGGAGGCAATCAGCCCCAGCATTTT. This encodes CASSPTGGGNQPQHF. The whole variable domain, filled in from reference TRBV5-1 and TRBJ1-5, reads KAGVTQTPRYLIKTRGQQVTLSCSPISGHRSVSWYQQTPGQGLQFLFEYFSETQRNKGNFPGRFSGRQFSNSRSEMNVSTLELGDSALYLCASSPTGGGNQPQHFGDGTRLSIL.

This chain joins TRBV30 and TRBJ1-5; TRBD1 is a possible D gene (5 bases). Between the trimmed V and J ends, which lost 3 bases and 6 bases, there was a span of 12 bases. The CDR3 is made up of 13 amino acids. Germline-derived CDR1 and CDR2 are GTSNPN and SVGIG (reference sequence). The CDR3 here is CAWRLGVGQPQHF. As DNA, the CDR3 is TGTGCCTGGAGATTAGGGGTAGGTCAGCCCCAGCATTTT.

The chain joins TRBV7-9 to TRBJ1-1; maybe TRBD1 (6 bases). This CDR3 is built from 14 residues. Germline assignment: CDR1 SEHNR and CDR2 FQNEAQ (reference sequence). V was cut by 2 bases and J by 4 bases, with 11 bases left in between. The CDR3 region has the DNA TGTGCCAGCAGCTTATCTGGGGGCGTCACTGAAGCTTTCTTT. Encoded protein: CASSLSGGVTEAFF.

This clone occurred a few times. This rearrangement joins TRBV7-9 to TRBJ1-5; 8 positions agree with TRBD1. J gave up 4 bases and V 1 base, and 3 bases lay outside the gene matches. The CDR3 is made up of 15 amino acids. The germline V gene has CDR1 SEHNR and CDR2 FQNEAQ (reference sequence). The DNA for the CDR3 is TGTGCCAGCAGCTTAGGCCAGGGGGCAAATCAGCCCCAGCATTTT. This encodes CASSLGQGANQPQHF.

The CDR3 bases are TGTGCCAGCAGCTTTGGGCAGGGGAACACTGAAGCTTTCTTT. Its translation: CASSFGQGNTEAFF. The rearrangement uses TRBV5-6 and TRBJ1-1; maybe TRBD1 (5 bases). Trimming left V 2 bases short and J 1 base short, with 9 bases between. This CDR3 comprises 14 residues. CDR1 and CDR2 from the germline V gene are SGHDT and YYEEEE.

This clone appeared a few times. This sequence joins TRBV13 and TRBJ2-7; 10 positions agree with TRBD2. Germline V gene sequence: CDR1 PRHDT, CDR2 FYEKMQ (reference sequence). V shed 5 bases, J shed 3 bases, and the junction held 4 bases outside the gene matches. The length of the CDR3 is 14 residues. The CDR3 protein is CASSQLAGSYEQYF. Written as DNA, the CDR3 is TGTGCCAGCAGCCAACTAGCGGGGAGCTACGAGCAGTACTTC.

This clone appeared a few times. The V and J genes are TRBV29-1 and TRBJ2-2, with D perhaps TRBD1 (6 bases). There are 12 residues in the CDR3. Trimming removed 6 bases from V and 8 bases from J, with 13 bases in between. In germline, CDR1 is SQVTM, CDR2 ANQGSEA. CDR3 region: CSVAPGAGELFF. The DNA of the CDR3 is TGCAGCGTGGCCCCAGGGGCGGGGGAGCTGTTTTTT.

This clone was counted between two and nine times. V usage is TRBV6-6 and J usage is TRBJ2-3; 15 bases align to TRBD2. The CDR3 sequence is 14 residues long. Germline CDR1 and CDR2: MNHNY and SVGAGI (reference sequence). V lost 6 bases to trimming and J lost 12 bases; unmatched junction nucleotides: 7. This chain's CDR3 is CASSAGLAGGPQYF. The CDR3 coding sequence is TGTGCCAGCAGCGCGGGACTAGCGGGGGGCCCACAGTATTTT.